This TCR beta chain was profiled in a study of neurological immune-mediated disorders. The study's findings and limits: Expanded clones shared no CDR3 amino acid sequences across subjects, suggesting private repertoires in all groups.

Germline trimming cut 5 bases from V and 2 bases from J; bases unmatched to any gene: 12. Germline assignment: CDR1 SGHVS and CDR2 FQNEAQ. The CDR3 sequence is 18 residues long. Time point in this sample: longitudinal time-point 3. With 10-nucleotide random UMIs included, cDNA was synthesized by 5'RACE. TCRdb re-called the 5' RACE reads with MiXCR, one entry per CDR3 protein. The sample lists approximately 100,000 distinct CDR3 sequences, roughly 10% occurring once. Points on this clonotype: Its specificity is unknown.

This rearrangement joins TRBV7-8 to TRBJ2-5; TRBD2 agrees at 12 bases. The sequenced sample was PBMCs. The sequence came from a female donor with HTLV-1-associated myelopathy (HAM/TSP). The CDR3 DNA is TGTGCCAGCAGCGCCAGACTAGCGGGGGCCCTGGGGCAAGAGACCCAGTACTTC. Its protein is CASSARLAGALGQETQYF.